The 8 T cell receptor beta chains reported below all come from one sample, sequenced in a study of early T cells in non-severe SARS-CoV-2 infection. TCRdb re-derived calls from the 5' RACE reads in MiXCR, one entry per CDR3 protein. The data contain roughly 30,000 distinct CDR3 sequences, 4.5% of them singletons. The sample taken for sequencing was whole blood. The receptors shown here come from an adult who was a healthcare worker with PCR-confirmed SARS-CoV-2 infection or an uninfected control (not recorded which).

This clonotype has a count of ten or more. The chain recombines TRBV5-1 with TRBJ1-5; D is perhaps TRBD1 (6 bases). The CDR3 is 13 amino acids. Germline CDR1 reads SGHRS; CDR2 reads YFSETQ. V was trimmed by 4 bases and J by 7 bases, leaving 12 bases between them. The DNA for the CDR3 is TGCGCCAGCAGCATACAGGGTCCCCAGCCCCAGCATTTT. This sequence encodes CASSIQGPQPQHF. Full variable domain (remainder filled in from reference TRBV5-1 and TRBJ1-5): KAGVTQTPRYLIKTRGQQVTLSCSPISGHRSVSWYQQTPGQGLQFLFEYFSETQRNKGNFPGRFSGRQFSNSRSEMNVSTLELGDSALYLCASSIQGPQPQHFGDGTRLSIL.

The rearrangement uses TRBV5-5 and TRBJ2-7, with D possibly TRBD1 on 5 matching bases. This CDR3 spans 15 amino acids. V lost 1 base, J lost 2 bases, and 13 bases lay in between. Germline V gene lookup returns CDR1 SGHKS and CDR2 YYEKEE (reference sequence). The CDR3 nucleotides are TGTGCCAGCAGCTTGTTTGCAGGACAAACCTACGAGCAGTACTTC. It translates to CASSLFAGQTYEQYF. Supplemented by reference TRBV5-5 and TRBJ2-7, the full variable domain reads DAGVTQSPTHLIKTRGQQVTLRCSPISGHKSVSWYQQVLGQGPQFIFQYYEKEERGRGNFPDRFSARQFPNYSSELNVNALLLGDSALYLCASSLFAGQTYEQYFGPGTRLTVT.

The chain employs TRBV6-6 and TRBJ2-3, with D perhaps being TRBD1 or TRBD2 (5 bases each). This CDR3 is 14 amino acids long. From germline, CDR1 is MNHNY and CDR2 SVGAGI (reference sequence). Trimming took 2 bases from V and 6 from J, leaving 12 bases between them. The CDR3 loop reads CASSYIQGGDTQYF. CDR3 nucleotide sequence: TGTGCCAGCAGTTACATTCAGGGCGGGGATACGCAGTATTTT.

This clonotype was seen repeatedly, ten times or more. The chain has TRBV27 and TRBJ1-5; D not certain. Germline V gene lookup returns CDR1 MNHEY and CDR2 SMNVEV (reference sequence). Between the trimmed V and J ends, which lost 4 bases and 6 bases, there was a span of 16 bases. The CDR3 totals 15 residues. CDR3 DNA sequence: TGTGCCAGCAGTTCAACATATAGGTCCGGTCAGCCCCAGCATTTT. Residues: CASSSTYRSGQPQHF.

The CDR3 region is CSARSTDTQYF. Written as DNA, the CDR3 is TGCAGTGCTAGGAGCACAGATACGCAGTATTTT. The V and J genes are TRBV20-1 and TRBJ2-3, with D hard to call. The CDR3 is 11 amino acids. Germline V CDR1 and CDR2: DFQATT, SNEGSKA (reference sequence). V lost 3 bases, J lost 0 bases, and 1 base lay in between.

The gene calls are TRBV7-2 and TRBJ1-1; D unresolved. With 3 bases removed from V and 10 bases from J, the gap between germline ends came to 9 bases. This CDR3 contains 11 residues. From germline, CDR1 is SGHTA and CDR2 FQGNSA. The CDR3 bases are TGTGCCAGCAGCTTTTACTTGGGAGCTTTCTTT. Residues: CASSFYLGAFF.

The V gene is TRBV5-1, the J gene TRBJ2-1; TRBD2 might be the D (5 bases). CDR3 length: 11 residues. CDR1 SGHRS and CDR2 YFSETQ come from the germline V gene. Between the trimmed V and J ends, which lost 4 bases and 12 bases, there was a span of 11 bases. Here the CDR3 reads CASSNSVGQFF. CDR3 in DNA: TGCGCCAGCAGCAATAGCGTGGGGCAGTTCTTC. The entire variable domain, with the rest obtained from reference TRBV5-1 and TRBJ2-1, is as follows: KAGVTQTPRYLIKTRGQQVTLSCSPISGHRSVSWYQQTPGQGLQFLFEYFSETQRNKGNFPGRFSGRQFSNSRSEMNVSTLELGDSALYLCASSNSVGQFFGPGTRLTVL.

This chain connects TRBV5-1 to TRBJ2-3; D might be TRBD1 or TRBD2, each matching 5 bases. V gave up 2 bases and J gave up 4 bases, with 14 bases separating them. This CDR3 comprises 15 residues. The germline gives CDR1 SGHRS, CDR2 YFSETQ. The DNA for the CDR3 is TGCGCCAGCAGCTTAGAGAGGGGTGGCGCAGATACGCAGTATTTT. Protein sequence: CASSLERGGADTQYF.